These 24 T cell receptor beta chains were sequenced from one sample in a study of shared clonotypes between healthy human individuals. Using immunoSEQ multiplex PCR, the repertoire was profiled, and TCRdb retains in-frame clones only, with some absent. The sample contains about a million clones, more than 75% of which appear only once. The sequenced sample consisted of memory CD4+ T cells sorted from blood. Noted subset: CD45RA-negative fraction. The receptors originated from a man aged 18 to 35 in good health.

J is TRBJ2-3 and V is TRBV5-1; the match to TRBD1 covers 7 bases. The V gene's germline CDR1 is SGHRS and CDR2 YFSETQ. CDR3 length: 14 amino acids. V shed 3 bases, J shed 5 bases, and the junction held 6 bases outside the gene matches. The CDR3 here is CASSSGTVKDTQYF. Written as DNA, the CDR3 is TGCGCCAGCAGCTCTGGGACAGTCAAAGATACGCAGTATTTT.

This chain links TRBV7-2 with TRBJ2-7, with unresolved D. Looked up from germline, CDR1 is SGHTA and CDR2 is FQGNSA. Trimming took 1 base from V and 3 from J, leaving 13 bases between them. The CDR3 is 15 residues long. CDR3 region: CASSLVNGLIYEQYF. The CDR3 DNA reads TGTGCCAGCAGCTTAGTTAACGGGCTAATCTACGAGCAGTACTTC.

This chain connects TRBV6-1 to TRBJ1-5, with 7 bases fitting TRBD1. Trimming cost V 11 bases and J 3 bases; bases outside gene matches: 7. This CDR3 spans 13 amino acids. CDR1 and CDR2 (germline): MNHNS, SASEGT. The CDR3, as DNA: TGTGCCTCTTGGGACAGTTCCAATCAGCCCCAGCATTTT. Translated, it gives CASWDSSNQPQHF.

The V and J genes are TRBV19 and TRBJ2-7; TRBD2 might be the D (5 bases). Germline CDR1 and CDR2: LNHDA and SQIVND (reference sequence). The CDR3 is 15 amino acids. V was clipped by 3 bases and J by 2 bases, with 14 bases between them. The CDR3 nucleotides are TGTGCCAGTAGTATTGACCTGGGAGCGGCCTACGAGCAGTACTTC. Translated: CASSIDLGAAYEQYF. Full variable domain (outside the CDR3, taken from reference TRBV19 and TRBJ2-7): DGGITQSPKYLFRKEGQNVTLSCEQNLNHDAMYWYRQDPGQGLRLIYYSQIVNDFQKGDIAEGYSVSREKKESFPLTVTSAQKNPTAFYLCASSIDLGAAYEQYFGPGTRLTVT.

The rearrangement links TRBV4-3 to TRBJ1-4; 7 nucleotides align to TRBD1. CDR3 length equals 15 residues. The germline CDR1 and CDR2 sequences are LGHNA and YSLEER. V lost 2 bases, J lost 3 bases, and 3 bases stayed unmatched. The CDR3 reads CASSQLGGPNEKLFF. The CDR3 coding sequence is TGCGCCAGCAGCCAACTAGGGGGCCCTAATGAAAAACTGTTTTTT.

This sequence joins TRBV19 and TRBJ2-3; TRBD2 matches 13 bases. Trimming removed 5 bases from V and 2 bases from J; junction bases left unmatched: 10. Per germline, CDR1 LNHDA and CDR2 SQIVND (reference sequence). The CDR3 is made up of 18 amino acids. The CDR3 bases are TGTGCCAGTAGTCTCACTAGCGGGAGGGGGGAATCCACAGATACGCAGTATTTT. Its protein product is CASSLTSGRGESTDTQYF.

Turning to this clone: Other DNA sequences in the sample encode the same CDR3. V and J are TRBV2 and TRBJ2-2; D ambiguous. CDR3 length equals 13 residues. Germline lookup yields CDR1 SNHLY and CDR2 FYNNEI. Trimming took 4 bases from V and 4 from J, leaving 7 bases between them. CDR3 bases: TGTGCCAGCAGTGTTGGGGTCACCGGGGAGCTGTTTTTT. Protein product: CASSVGVTGELFF.

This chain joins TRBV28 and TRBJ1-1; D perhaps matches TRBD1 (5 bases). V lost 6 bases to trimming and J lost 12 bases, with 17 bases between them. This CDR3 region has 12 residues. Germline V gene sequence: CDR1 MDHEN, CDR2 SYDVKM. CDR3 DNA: TGTGCCAGCAGCTCTGGACCCAGGGCGTCTTTCTTT. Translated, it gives CASSSGPRASFF.

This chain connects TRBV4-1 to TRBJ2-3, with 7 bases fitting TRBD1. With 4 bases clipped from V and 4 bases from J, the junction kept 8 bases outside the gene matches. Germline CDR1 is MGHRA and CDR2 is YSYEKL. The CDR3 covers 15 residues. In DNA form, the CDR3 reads TGCGCCAGCAGCCGGGGGACAGTTAACGCAGATACGCAGTATTTT. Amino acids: CASSRGTVNADTQYF.

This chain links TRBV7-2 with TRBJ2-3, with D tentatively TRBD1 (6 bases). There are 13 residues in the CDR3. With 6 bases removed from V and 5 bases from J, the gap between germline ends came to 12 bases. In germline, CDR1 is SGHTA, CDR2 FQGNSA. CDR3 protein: CASRPGVVDTQYF. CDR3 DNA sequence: TGTGCCAGCAGGCCAGGGGTGGTAGATACGCAGTATTTT.

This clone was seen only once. The chain's CDR3 is CASSDLEYNEQFF. CDR3 in DNA: TGTGCCAGCAGTGATCTCGAATACAATGAGCAGTTCTTC. V gene TRBV2 combines with J gene TRBJ2-1; D gene unclear. The CDR3 runs 13 residues. V lost 3 bases and J lost 4, with 7 bases in between. The germline V gene has CDR1 SNHLY and CDR2 FYNNEI.

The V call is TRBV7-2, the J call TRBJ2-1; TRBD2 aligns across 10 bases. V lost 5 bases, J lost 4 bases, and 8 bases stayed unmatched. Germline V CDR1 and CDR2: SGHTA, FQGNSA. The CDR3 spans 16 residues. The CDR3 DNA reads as TGTGCCAGCAGCCCTTGGACTAGCGGAGATTACAATGAGCAGTTCTTC. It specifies CASSPWTSGDYNEQFF.

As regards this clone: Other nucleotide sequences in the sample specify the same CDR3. CDR3 DNA: TGTGCCAGCACCGGGAACACTGAAGCTTTCTTT. This gives the protein CASTGNTEAFF. The rearrangement links TRBV28 to TRBJ1-1, with D hard to call. Trimming took off 7 bases at V and 1 base at J, with 4 bases between the two ends. This CDR3 spans 11 amino acids. The V gene's germline CDR1 is MDHEN and CDR2 SYDVKM. Combining the CDR3 with reference TRBV28 and TRBJ1-1 gives the whole variable domain DVKVTQSSRYLVKRTGEKVFLECVQDMDHENMFWYRQDPGLGLRLIYFSYDVKMKEKGDIPEGYSVSREKKERFSLILESASTNQTSMYLCASTGNTEAFFGQGTRLTVV.

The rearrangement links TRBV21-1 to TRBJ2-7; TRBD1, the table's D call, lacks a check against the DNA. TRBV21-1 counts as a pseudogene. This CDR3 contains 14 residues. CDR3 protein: CASSKSDSSYEQYF. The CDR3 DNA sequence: TGTGCCAGCAGCAAATCGGACAGCTCCTACGAGCAGTACTTC.

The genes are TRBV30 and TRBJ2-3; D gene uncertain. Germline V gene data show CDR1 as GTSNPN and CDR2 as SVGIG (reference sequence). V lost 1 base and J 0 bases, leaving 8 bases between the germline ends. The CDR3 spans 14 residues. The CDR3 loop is CAWSGVGSTDTQYF. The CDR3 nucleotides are TGTGCCTGGAGTGGAGTAGGGAGCACAGATACGCAGTATTTT.

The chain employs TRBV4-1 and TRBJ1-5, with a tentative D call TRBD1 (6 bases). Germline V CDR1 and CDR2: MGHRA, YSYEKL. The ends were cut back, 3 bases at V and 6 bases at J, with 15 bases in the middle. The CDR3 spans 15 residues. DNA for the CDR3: TGCGCCAGCAGCCAGAGGGGGGAAGCTTTTCAGCCCCAGCATTTT. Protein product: CASSQRGEAFQPQHF.

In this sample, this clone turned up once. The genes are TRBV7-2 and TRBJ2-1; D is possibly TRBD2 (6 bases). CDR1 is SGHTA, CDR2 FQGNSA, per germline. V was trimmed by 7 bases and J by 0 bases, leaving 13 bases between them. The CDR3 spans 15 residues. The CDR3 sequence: CASTTRGSSYNEQFF. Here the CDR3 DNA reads TGTGCCAGCACCACTCGGGGGAGCTCCTACAATGAGCAGTTCTTC.

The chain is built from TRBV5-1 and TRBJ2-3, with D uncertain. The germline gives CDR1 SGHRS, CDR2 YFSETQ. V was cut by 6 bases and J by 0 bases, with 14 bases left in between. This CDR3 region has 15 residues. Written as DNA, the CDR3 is TGCGCCAGCACGGTCGTAGCAGTTAGCACAGATACGCAGTATTTT. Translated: CASTVVAVSTDTQYF. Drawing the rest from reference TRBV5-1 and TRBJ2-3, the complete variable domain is KAGVTQTPRYLIKTRGQQVTLSCSPISGHRSVSWYQQTPGQGLQFLFEYFSETQRNKGNFPGRFSGRQFSNSRSEMNVSTLELGDSALYLCASTVVAVSTDTQYFGPGTRLTVL.

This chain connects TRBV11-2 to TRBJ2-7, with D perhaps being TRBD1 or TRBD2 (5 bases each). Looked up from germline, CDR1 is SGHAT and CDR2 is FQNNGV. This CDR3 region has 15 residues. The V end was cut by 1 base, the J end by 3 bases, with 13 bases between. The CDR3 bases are TGTGCCAGCAGCTTAGGGGACCAACCTTACTACGAGCAGTACTTC. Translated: CASSLGDQPYYEQYF.

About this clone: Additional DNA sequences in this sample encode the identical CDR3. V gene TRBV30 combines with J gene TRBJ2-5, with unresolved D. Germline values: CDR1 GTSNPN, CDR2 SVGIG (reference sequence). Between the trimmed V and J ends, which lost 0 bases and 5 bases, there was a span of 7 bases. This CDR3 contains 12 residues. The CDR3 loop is CAWSVGRETQYF. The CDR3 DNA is TGTGCCTGGAGTGTTGGAAGGGAGACCCAGTACTTC.

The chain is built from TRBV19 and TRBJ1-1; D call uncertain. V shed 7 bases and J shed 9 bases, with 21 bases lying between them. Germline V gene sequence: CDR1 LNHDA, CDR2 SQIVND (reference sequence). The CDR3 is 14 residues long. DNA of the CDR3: TGTGCCAGTACCTCCGAGGCCATAGCCCTCAAAGCTTTCTTT. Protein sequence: CASTSEAIALKAFF.

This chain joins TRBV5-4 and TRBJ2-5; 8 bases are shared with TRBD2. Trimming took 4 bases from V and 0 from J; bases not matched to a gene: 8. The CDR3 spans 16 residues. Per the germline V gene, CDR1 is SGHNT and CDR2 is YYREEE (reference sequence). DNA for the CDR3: TGTGCCAGCAGCGAGGGCGGGAGGACGTACCAAGAGACCCAGTACTTC. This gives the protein CASSEGGRTYQETQYF.

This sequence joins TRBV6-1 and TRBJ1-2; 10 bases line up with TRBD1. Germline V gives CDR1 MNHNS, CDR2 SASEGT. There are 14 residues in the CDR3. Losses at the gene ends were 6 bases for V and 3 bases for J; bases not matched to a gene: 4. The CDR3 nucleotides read TGTGCCAGCAGGGAGGGACAGGGGTACTATGGCTACACCTTC. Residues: CASREGQGYYGYTF.

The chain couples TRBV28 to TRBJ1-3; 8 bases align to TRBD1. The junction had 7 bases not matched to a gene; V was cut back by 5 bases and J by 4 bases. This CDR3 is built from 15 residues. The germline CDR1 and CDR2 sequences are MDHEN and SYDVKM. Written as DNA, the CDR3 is TGTGCCAGCAGTCAATCAGGGGGCAGCGGAAACACCATATATTTT. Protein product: CASSQSGGSGNTIYF. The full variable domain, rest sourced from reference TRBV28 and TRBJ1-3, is DVKVTQSSRYLVKRTGEKVFLECVQDMDHENMFWYRQDPGLGLRLIYFSYDVKMKEKGDIPEGYSVSREKKERFSLILESASTNQTSMYLCASSQSGGSGNTIYFGEGSWLTVV.